The source of this T cell receptor (beta chain) is a study of blood T cell repertoires in COVID-19. Looking at the study overall: The United States, Italy and Spain were the sources of the acute and convalescent COVID-19 samples. T cells, B-cell-depleted T cells, or PBMCs supplied cDNA or gDNA.

How the authors handled the data: It was from reference gene primer amplification that nucleated cell counts were estimated. Libraries were prepared by immunoSEQ multiplex PCR; TCRdb keeps only in-frame clonotypes and omits some of them. V and J calls plus clone size are reproduced from that table; the DNA served to infer D and trimming. This repertoire shows some 76,000 clones, around 89% found once; its top ten account for around 0.6%. Sequencing used peripheral blood. The clonotype originates from a man between 60 and 70 years old with acute or convalescent COVID-19.

The CDR3 coding sequence is TGTGCCACCAGCAGGCCGGGACTTCCCTACGAGCAGTACTTC. Translating gives CATSRPGLPYEQYF. The V gene is TRBV15, the J gene TRBJ2-7, with a weak D call TRBD2 (6 bases). V shed 3 bases and J shed 2 bases, with 11 bases lying between them. This CDR3 region has 14 residues. Germline assignment: CDR1 LNHNV and CDR2 YYDKDF (reference sequence).